Listed below are T cell receptor beta chains from one sample, sequenced in a study of blood T cell repertoires in COVID-19. Measured with immunoSEQ multiplex PCR; TCRdb has only the in-frame clones, and not every one. The repertoire consists of roughly 380,000 clones, with approximately 91% occurring once and the leading ten covering about 1.6%. Sequencing used peripheral blood. These receptors came from a woman aged 40 to 50 with COVID-19, enrolled during active disease. Each CDR3 is given with its conserved first and last residue. Fields, in order: V gene, J gene, D gene, CDR3 length, clone size, CDR3 protein, CDR3 DNA. A D gene is named only where the DNA matches it firmly. Size values are once, few and many counts, or a class for expanded clones, and some rows have none.

TRBV28,TRBJ2-1,TRBD1,15,once,CASRSGGRAYNEQFF,TGTGCCAGCAGATCAGGGGGTAGGGCCTACAATGAGCAGTTCTTC
TRBV7-8,TRBJ1-2,NA,13,NA,CASSSRGGLGYTF,TGTGCCAGCAGCAGTAGGGGGGGGCTAGGCTACACCTTC
TRBV6-6,TRBJ2-7,TRBD1,15,NA,CASTPGRQGSNEQYF,TGTGCCAGCACCCCCGGACGACAGGGTAGTAACGAGCAGTACTTC
TRBV19,TRBJ1-4,TRBD1,19,NA,CASSTRTGGMGPGMEKLFF,TGTGCCAGTAGTACCAGGACAGGCGGCATGGGGCCCGGCATGGAAAAACTGTTTTTT
TRBV5-8,TRBJ2-1,NA,16,NA,CASRFSSDSYYNEQFF,TGTGCCAGCAGGTTTAGCTCCGACTCGTACTACAATGAGCAGTTCTTC
TRBV10-2,TRBJ1-1,TRBD1,11,NA,CASSTGVEAFF,TGCGCCAGCAGCACAGGGGTTGAAGCTTTCTTT
TRBV21-1,TRBJ2-3,NA,14,NA,CASSDPDKPDTQYF,TGTGCCAGCAGCGACCCAGACAAGCCAGATACGCAGTATTTT
TRBV7-6,TRBJ1-4,NA,19,NA,CASSPVLGQNGRVEEKLFF,TGTGCCAGCAGTCCGGTTTTAGGACAGAACGGTAGGGTGGAAGAAAAACTGTTTTTT
TRBV28,TRBJ1-1,TRBD1,15,once,CASGQPQGTDTEAFF,TGTGCCAGCGGCCAACCACAGGGGACGGACACTGAAGCTTTCTTT
TRBV27,TRBJ2-6,TRBD1,17,NA,CASSLQDRRAGANVLTF,TGTGCCAGCAGTCTCCAGGACAGGCGAGCTGGGGCCAACGTCCTGACTTTC
TRBV27,TRBJ2-5,TRBD2,17,NA,CASRSLLLAGGKETQYF,TGTGCCAGCAGATCACTCCTGCTAGCGGGAGGGAAAGAGACCCAGTACTTC
TRBV2,TRBJ1-4,NA,14,NA,CASSWGLSNEKLFF,TGTGCCAGCAGCTGGGGGCTATCTAATGAAAAACTGTTTTTT
TRBV30,TRBJ1-1,NA,12,NA,CAWSVSYSEAFF,TGTGCCTGGAGTGTATCGTACAGTGAAGCTTTCTTT
TRBV28,TRBJ2-3,TRBD2,14,NA,CASSSYPLAGAQYF,TGTGCCAGCTCTTCCTACCCTTTAGCGGGAGCCCAGTATTTT
TRBV7-2,TRBJ1-1,TRBD1,16,NA,CASSQTGQSYPTEAFF,TGTGCCAGCAGCCAAACGGGACAGTCCTACCCAACTGAAGCTTTCTTT
TRBV27,TRBJ2-1,TRBD2,12,NA,CVATSGHNEQFF,TGTGTCGCGACTAGCGGGCACAATGAGCAGTTCTTC
TRBV30,TRBJ1-1,NA,13,NA,CAWSVGGDTEAFF,TGTGCCTGGAGTGTTGGGGGGGACACTGAAGCTTTCTTT
TRBV5-8,TRBJ1-2,TRBD1,15,NA,CASTLGRGREYGYTF,TGTGCCAGCACCTTGGGCAGGGGGCGAGAATATGGCTACACCTTC
TRBV7-2,TRBJ2-7,TRBD2,18,few,CASSFSSAGGPSSYEQYF,TGTGCCAGCAGCTTTAGTTCCGCGGGGGGCCCTAGCTCCTACGAGCAGTACTTC
TRBV28,TRBJ2-2,NA,13,NA,CASSLYSIGELFF,TGTGCCAGCAGTTTATATAGTATTGGGGAGCTGTTTTTT
TRBV5-1,TRBJ2-2,NA,13,NA,CASGVVGAGELFF,TGCGCCAGCGGGGTTGTGGGAGCCGGGGAGCTGTTTTTT
TRBV30,TRBJ2-4,TRBD1,11,NA,CAWKTGNIQYF,TGTGCCTGGAAGACAGGGAACATTCAGTACTTC
TRBV19,TRBJ1-1,NA,12,NA,CASSGIGTEAFF,TGTGCCAGTTCAGGGATAGGCACTGAAGCTTTCTTT
TRBV19,TRBJ2-7,NA,13,NA,CASSIGLPYEQYF,TGTGCCAGTAGTATAGGACTCCCCTACGAGCAGTACTTC
TRBV7-9,TRBJ2-7,TRBD1,12,NA,CASSWDRGEQYF,TGTGCCAGCAGCTGGGACAGGGGCGAGCAGTACTTC
TRBV4-3,TRBJ1-2,NA,16,NA,CASSQDQVQAYYGYTF,TGCGCCAGCAGCCAAGATCAGGTTCAAGCATACTATGGCTACACCTTC
TRBV6-1,TRBJ1-5,NA,14,NA,CASSEKIGGQPQHF,TGTGCCAGCAGTGAAAAGATCGGAGGCCAGCCCCAGCATTTT
TRBV10-3,TRBJ1-1,TRBD1,16,few,CAISESPGGANTEAFF,TGTGCCATCAGTGAGTCCCCAGGGGGCGCGAACACTGAAGCTTTCTTT
TRBV2,TRBJ2-7,NA,13,few,CASQIAVGDQQYF,TGTGCCAGCCAAATAGCCGTAGGGGATCAGCAGTACTTC
TRBV16,TRBJ2-7,NA,15,NA,CASSGAGTSGYEQYF,TGTGCCAGCAGCGGGGCCGGGACAAGCGGCTACGAGCAGTACTTC
TRBV28,TRBJ1-1,NA,14,NA,CASNKDRGNTEAFF,TGTGCCAGCAATAAGGACAGAGGGAACACTGAAGCTTTCTTT
TRBV7-2,TRBJ1-2,TRBD1,14,NA,CASSLATGGYGYTF,TGCGCCAGCAGCTTAGCTACAGGGGGCTATGGCTACACCTTC
TRBV2,TRBJ2-1,TRBD2,14,NA,CASSEGKLAGDKFF,TGTGCCAGCAGTGAAGGGAAACTAGCGGGAGATAAGTTCTTC
TRBV5-6,TRBJ2-7,NA,14,once,CASSLGGGSYEQYF,TGTGCCAGCAGCTTGGGTGGCGGGTCCTACGAGCAGTACTTC
TRBV10-2,TRBJ2-7,NA,14,NA,CASSLRQGGYEQYF,TGCGCCAGCAGTCTACGACAGGGAGGCTACGAGCAGTACTTC
TRBV15,TRBJ1-4,NA,14,NA,CATSPGADNEKLFF,TGTGCCACCAGCCCTGGGGCAGATAATGAAAAACTGTTTTTT
TRBV27,TRBJ2-1,NA,15,NA,CASSLSNLGAYEQFF,TGTGCCAGCAGTTTATCCAATCTAGGCGCCTATGAGCAGTTCTTC
TRBV5-4,TRBJ1-2,NA,12,NA,CASRGGRYGYTF,TGTGCCAGCAGAGGGGGACGCTATGGCTACACCTTC